Listed here is a single T cell receptor (beta chain). Its antigen is as yet unknown. Attachment of unique molecular identifiers to individual cDNA molecules was performed in the library. MiXCR was run by TCRdb on the RACE reads, yielding one entry per CDR3 protein. Here the sample spans about 82,000 distinct CDR3 sequences, roughly 13% being singletons. The entry originates in a study of human T cells and chemical hapten exposure. Study observations and caveats: No change in TCRs above 1 in 1000 frequency was produced by DPC sensitization.

Time point defined: patch test 3, about 24 weeks after DPC sensitization. As for treatment: therapeutic diphenylcyclopropenone sensitization with weekly scalp DPC. Germline CDR1 MRHNA, CDR2 SNTAGT. Trimming took 7 bases from V and 4 from J, leaving 13 bases between them. This CDR3 contains 14 residues. This receptor was obtained from a woman between 50 and 59 years old with alopecia areata. Some clones in this sample may be carry-over from other donors' samples. This chain links TRBV6-4 with TRBJ1-4; D perhaps matches TRBD1 (6 bases). Sequences were derived from whole blood, sampled in connection with sensitization to the hapten diphenylcyclopropenone (DPC). The CDR3 sequence is CASIPGTRNEKLFF. CDR3 bases: TGTGCCAGCATCCCCGGGACACGTAATGAAAAACTGTTTTTT.